This T cell receptor beta chain was recorded in a study of OX40 agonist ivuxolimab in advanced cancers. Clones were read by immunoSEQ multiplex PCR, and TCRdb kept only the in-frame ones, dropping some. Seen here are 150,000 to 170,000 clones, 90% to 95% observed once, and the top ten hold around 0.31%. The V end lost 6 bases, the J end lost 6 bases, and 23 bases lay between the germline ends. CDR3 length equals 16 residues. CDR1 is SGHTA and CDR2 is FQGNSA in the germline V gene. Autoimmune disease history or systemic immunosuppression excluded patients. The receptor's source is an adult with an advanced solid tumor such as melanoma, head and neck, liver or kidney cancer. The chain is built from TRBV7-2 and TRBJ2-5, with a possible D match to TRBD1 (6 bases). This specimen was CD4+ or CD8+ T cells sorted from blood, taken in a trial of the OX40 agonist ivuxolimab. Written as DNA, the CDR3 is TGTGCCAGCAGTTCAAGCCGACTAAACAGGGCGAAGACCCAGTACTTC. Translation: CASSSSRLNRAKTQYF.